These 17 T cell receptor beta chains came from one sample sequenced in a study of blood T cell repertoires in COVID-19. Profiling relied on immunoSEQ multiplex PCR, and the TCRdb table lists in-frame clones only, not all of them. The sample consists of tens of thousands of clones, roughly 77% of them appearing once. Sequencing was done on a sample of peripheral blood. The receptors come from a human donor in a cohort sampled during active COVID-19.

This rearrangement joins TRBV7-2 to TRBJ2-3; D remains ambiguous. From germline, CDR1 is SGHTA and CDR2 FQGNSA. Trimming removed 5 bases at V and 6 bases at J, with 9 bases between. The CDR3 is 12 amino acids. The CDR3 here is CASSPGLDTQYF. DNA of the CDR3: TGTGCCAGCAGCCCAGGTCTGGATACGCAGTATTTT.

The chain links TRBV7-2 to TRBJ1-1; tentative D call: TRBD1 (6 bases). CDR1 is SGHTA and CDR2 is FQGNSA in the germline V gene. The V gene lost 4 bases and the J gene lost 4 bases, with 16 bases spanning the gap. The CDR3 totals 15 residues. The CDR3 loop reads CASSSPIGGATEAFF. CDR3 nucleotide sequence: TGTGCCAGCAGCTCACCCATTGGGGGGGCCACTGAAGCTTTCTTT.

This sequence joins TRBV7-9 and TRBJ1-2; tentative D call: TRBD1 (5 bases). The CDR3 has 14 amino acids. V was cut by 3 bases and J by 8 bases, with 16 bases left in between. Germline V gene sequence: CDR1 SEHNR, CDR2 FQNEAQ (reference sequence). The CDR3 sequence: CASSFGVGLGGYTF. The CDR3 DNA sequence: TGTGCCAGCAGCTTTGGCGTGGGGCTCGGGGGCTACACCTTC.

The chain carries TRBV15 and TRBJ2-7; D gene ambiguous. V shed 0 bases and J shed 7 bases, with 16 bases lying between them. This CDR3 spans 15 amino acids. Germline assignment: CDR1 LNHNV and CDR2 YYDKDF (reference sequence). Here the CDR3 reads CATSRERSRALEQYF. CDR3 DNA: TGTGCCACCAGCAGAGAGAGGAGCCGAGCCCTGGAGCAGTACTTC.

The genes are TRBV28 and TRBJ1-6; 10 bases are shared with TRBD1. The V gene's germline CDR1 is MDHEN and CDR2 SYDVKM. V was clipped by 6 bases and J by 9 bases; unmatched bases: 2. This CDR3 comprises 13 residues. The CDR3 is CASRWDRGSPLHF. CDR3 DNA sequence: TGTGCCAGCAGGTGGGACAGGGGTTCACCCCTCCACTTT.

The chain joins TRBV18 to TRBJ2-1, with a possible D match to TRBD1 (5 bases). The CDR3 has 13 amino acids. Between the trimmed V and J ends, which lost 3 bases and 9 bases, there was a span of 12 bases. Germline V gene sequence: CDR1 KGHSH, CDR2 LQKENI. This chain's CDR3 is CASSPGSGSEQFF. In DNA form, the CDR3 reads TGTGCCAGCTCACCGGGGTCAGGGTCTGAGCAGTTCTTC.

CDR3 protein: CASSDLQGTYEQYF. The DNA for the CDR3 is TGCGCCAGCAGTGACCTCCAGGGGACCTACGAGCAGTACTTC. The chain is built from TRBV10-1 and TRBJ2-7; a possible D gene is TRBD1 (6 bases). The V gene lost 3 bases and the J gene lost 2 bases, with 11 bases spanning the gap. The CDR3 sequence is 14 residues long. From germline, CDR1 is WNHNN and CDR2 SYGVQD (reference sequence).

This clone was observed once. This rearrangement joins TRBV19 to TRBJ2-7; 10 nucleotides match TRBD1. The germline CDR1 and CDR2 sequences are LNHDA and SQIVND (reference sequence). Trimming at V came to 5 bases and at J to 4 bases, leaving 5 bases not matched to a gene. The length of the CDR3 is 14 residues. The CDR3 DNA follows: TGTGCCAGTAGTTTACGACAGGGGGCTTACGAGCAGTACTTC. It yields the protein CASSLRQGAYEQYF.

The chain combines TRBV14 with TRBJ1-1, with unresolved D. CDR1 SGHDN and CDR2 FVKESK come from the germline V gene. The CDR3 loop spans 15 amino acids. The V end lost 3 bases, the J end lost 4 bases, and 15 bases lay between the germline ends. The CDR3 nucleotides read TGTGCCAGCAGCCATTTAGCGGGAAGGTTCACTGAAGCTTTCTTT. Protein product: CASSHLAGRFTEAFF.

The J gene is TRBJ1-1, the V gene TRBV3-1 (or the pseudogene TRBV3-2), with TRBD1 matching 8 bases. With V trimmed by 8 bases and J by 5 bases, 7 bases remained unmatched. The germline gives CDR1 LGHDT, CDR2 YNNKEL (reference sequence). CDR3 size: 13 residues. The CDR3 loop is CASVPDRATEAFF. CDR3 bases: TGTGCCAGCGTCCCGGACAGGGCAACTGAAGCTTTCTTT.

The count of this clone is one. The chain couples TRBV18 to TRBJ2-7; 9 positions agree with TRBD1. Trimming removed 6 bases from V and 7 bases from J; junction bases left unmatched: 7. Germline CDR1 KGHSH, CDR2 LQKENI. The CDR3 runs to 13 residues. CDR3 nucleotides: TGTGCCAGCTCCGGACAGGGGTCGGGGGAGCAGTACTTC. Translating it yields CASSGQGSGEQYF.

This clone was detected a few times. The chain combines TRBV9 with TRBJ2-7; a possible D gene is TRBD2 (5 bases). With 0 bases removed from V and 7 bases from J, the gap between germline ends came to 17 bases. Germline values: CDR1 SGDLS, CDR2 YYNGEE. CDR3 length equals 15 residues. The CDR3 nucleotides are TGTGCCAGCAGCGTAGATGTTGGGAGCATGGGGGAGCAGTACTTC. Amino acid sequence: CASSVDVGSMGEQYF.

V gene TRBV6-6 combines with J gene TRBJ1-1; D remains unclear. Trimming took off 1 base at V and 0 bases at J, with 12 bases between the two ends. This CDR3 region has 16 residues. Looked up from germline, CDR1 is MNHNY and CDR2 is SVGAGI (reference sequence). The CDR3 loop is CASSYWAGGMNTEAFF. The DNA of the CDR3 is TGTGCCAGCAGTTACTGGGCTGGCGGGATGAACACTGAAGCTTTCTTT.

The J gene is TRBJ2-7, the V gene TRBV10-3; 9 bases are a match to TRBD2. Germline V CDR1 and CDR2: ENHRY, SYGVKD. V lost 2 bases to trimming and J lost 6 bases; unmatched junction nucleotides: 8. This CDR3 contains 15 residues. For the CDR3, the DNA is TGTGCCATCAGTGAGGGGACTAGCACGGAGGGCGAGCAGTACTTC. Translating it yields CAISEGTSTEGEQYF.

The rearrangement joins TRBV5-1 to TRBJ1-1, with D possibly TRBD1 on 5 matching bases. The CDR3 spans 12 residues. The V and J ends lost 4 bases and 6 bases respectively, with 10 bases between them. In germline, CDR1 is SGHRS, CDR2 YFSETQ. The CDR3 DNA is TGCGCCAGCAGCCAGGACACTTCTGAAGCTTTCTTT. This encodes CASSQDTSEAFF. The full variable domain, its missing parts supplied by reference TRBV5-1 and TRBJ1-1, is KAGVTQTPRYLIKTRGQQVTLSCSPISGHRSVSWYQQTPGQGLQFLFEYFSETQRNKGNFPGRFSGRQFSNSRSEMNVSTLELGDSALYLCASSQDTSEAFFGQGTRLTVV.

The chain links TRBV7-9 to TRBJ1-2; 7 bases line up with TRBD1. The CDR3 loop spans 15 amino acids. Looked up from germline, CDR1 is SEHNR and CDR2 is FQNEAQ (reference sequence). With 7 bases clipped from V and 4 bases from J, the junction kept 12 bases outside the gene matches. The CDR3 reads CASTYPGQGVYGYTF. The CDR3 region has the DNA TGTGCCAGCACCTACCCGGGGCAGGGGGTCTATGGCTACACCTTC.

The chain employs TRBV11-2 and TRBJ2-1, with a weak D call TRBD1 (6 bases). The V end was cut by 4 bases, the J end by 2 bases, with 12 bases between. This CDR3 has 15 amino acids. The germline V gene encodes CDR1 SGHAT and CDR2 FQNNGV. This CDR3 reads CASSYTGFAYNEQFF. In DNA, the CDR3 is TGTGCCAGCAGCTACACAGGGTTCGCCTACAATGAGCAGTTCTTC.